Following are 30 T cell receptor beta chains from one sample sequenced in a study of neoadjuvant anti-PD-1 for oral cavity cancer (dated by TCRdb to about 2021). The library was generated by the immunoSEQ multiplex PCR assay. TCRdb stores this immuneACCESS table with in-frame sequences only. Part of the clones is absent; in the studies checked, under half of the shortfall reflects unresolved V genes, and no reason is known for the rest. The sample table lists 15,000 or so clones, just over 70% of them with a count of one. The ten largest clones take up about 3% of the sample. The intended sense of this specimen's time point label: before neoadjuvant nivolumab. The sample in question was PBMCs, obtained before nivolumab (anti-PD-1) treatment. The receptors originated from a person aged 35-79 years with oral cavity squamous cell carcinoma.

The V and J genes are TRBV6-6 and TRBJ1-1; 9 positions agree with TRBD1. The CDR3 extends over 15 amino acids. V shed 6 bases and J 1 base; nucleotides not matched to a gene: 6. Per the germline V gene, CDR1 is MNHNY and CDR2 is SVGAGI (reference sequence). CDR3 DNA: TGTGCCAGCAGGCAGGACAGGGGAGGGAACACTGAAGCTTTCTTT. Translation: CASRQDRGGNTEAFF.

The chain employs TRBV5-1 and TRBJ1-1; 8 bases are shared with TRBD1. The V gene end was trimmed by 4 bases and the J gene end by 7 bases; junction bases not matched to a gene: 6. This CDR3 contains 13 residues. Per germline, CDR1 SGHRS and CDR2 YFSETQ. The CDR3 DNA is TGCGCCAGCAGCCTTCAGGGGGCCAATGAAGCTTTCTTT. Translating gives CASSLQGANEAFF.

The chain has TRBV2 and TRBJ2-5; 8 nucleotides match TRBD1. Germline loops: CDR1 SNHLY, CDR2 FYNNEI. The CDR3 is 13 residues long. Trimming cost V 6 bases and J 5 bases; bases outside gene matches: 5. CDR3 protein: CASRDRVLETQYF. The CDR3 DNA reads as TGTGCCAGCAGGGACAGGGTTTTGGAGACCCAGTACTTC.

V and J are TRBV7-9 and TRBJ2-1, with TRBD2 matching over 7 bases. There are 18 residues in the CDR3. After removal of 4 bases from V and 0 bases from J, the junction contained 12 bases not matched to a gene. CDR1 is SEHNR, CDR2 FQNEAQ, per germline (reference sequence). The CDR3: CASSSRYGRTGSYNEQFF. The CDR3 nucleotides read TGTGCCAGCAGCTCCCGATACGGGAGGACGGGCTCCTACAATGAGCAGTTCTTC.

V is TRBV11-2 and J is TRBJ1-4; D is undetermined. Germline V gene lookup returns CDR1 SGHAT and CDR2 FQNNGV. V was trimmed by 2 bases and J by 0 bases, leaving 16 bases between them. The CDR3 is 18 residues long. The CDR3 sequence is CASSLSNPATATNEKLFF. For the CDR3, the DNA is TGTGCCAGCAGCTTAAGTAACCCGGCCACGGCAACTAATGAAAAACTGTTTTTT.

This chain uses TRBV4-1 with TRBJ2-1, with 12 bases fitting TRBD2. From germline, CDR1 is MGHRA and CDR2 YSYEKL. J gave up 16 bases and V 2 bases, and 15 bases lay outside the gene matches. The CDR3 has 16 residues. The CDR3 sequence: CASSQPWALAGGPVFF. The DNA of the CDR3 is TGCGCCAGCAGCCAACCCTGGGCCCTAGCGGGAGGGCCAGTCTTCTTC.

This clone was counted a few times. The chain joins TRBV18 to TRBJ1-1; no firm D call. The CDR3 is 15 amino acids. V was clipped by 4 bases and J by 0 bases, with 12 bases between them. The germline V gene encodes CDR1 KGHSH and CDR2 LQKENI. This CDR3 is CASSLRPGMNTEAFF. The CDR3 DNA follows: TGTGCCAGCTCACTCCGGCCAGGAATGAACACTGAAGCTTTCTTT.

V is TRBV4-1 and J is TRBJ2-7; D might be TRBD1 (5 bases). Between the trimmed V and J ends, which lost 3 bases and 3 bases, there was a span of 12 bases. CDR3 length: 14 residues. Germline CDR1 MGHRA, CDR2 YSYEKL. CDR3 sequence: CASSHPRGRYEQYF. The CDR3 nucleotides read TGCGCCAGCAGCCACCCTAGGGGCCGCTACGAGCAGTACTTC.

This chain connects TRBV5-1 to TRBJ1-3; the match to TRBD1 covers 12 bases. Germline values: CDR1 SGHRS, CDR2 YFSETQ. This CDR3 has 19 residues. Losses at the gene ends were 0 bases for V and 2 bases for J; bases not matched to a gene: 9. CDR3 protein: CASSLVGTGGADPGNTIYF. CDR3 sequence (DNA): TGCGCCAGCAGCTTGGTAGGGACAGGGGGCGCAGACCCTGGAAACACCATATATTTT. Full variable domain (missing parts from reference TRBV5-1 and TRBJ1-3): KAGVTQTPRYLIKTRGQQVTLSCSPISGHRSVSWYQQTPGQGLQFLFEYFSETQRNKGNFPGRFSGRQFSNSRSEMNVSTLELGDSALYLCASSLVGTGGADPGNTIYFGEGSWLTVV.

This sequence joins TRBV5-1 and TRBJ1-4, with D unresolved. This CDR3 is built from 15 residues. Germline-derived CDR1 and CDR2 are SGHRS and YFSETQ. V lost 0 bases and J lost 8, with 14 bases in between. The CDR3 DNA reads as TGCGCCAGCAGCTTGGTGGGCAGGTCGGACGAAAAACTGTTTTTT. Residues: CASSLVGRSDEKLFF.

This chain links TRBV10-3 with TRBJ1-2, with 9 bases aligning to TRBD1. Germline V CDR1 and CDR2: ENHRY, SYGVKD. The CDR3 loop spans 15 amino acids. The V gene end was trimmed by 6 bases and the J gene end by 4 bases; junction bases not matched to a gene: 9. In nucleotides, the CDR3 is TGTGCCATCAGAAAACCACAGGGGGCAGGCTATGGCTACACCTTC. This translates into CAIRKPQGAGYGYTF.

The chain employs TRBV6-4 and TRBJ1-2; 8 nucleotides agree with TRBD1. Per germline, CDR1 MRHNA and CDR2 SNTAGT. The V and J ends lost 3 bases and 6 bases, in that order; junction bases with no gene match: 9. The CDR3 covers 15 residues. For the CDR3, the DNA is TGTGCCAGCAGTGATGAGTCAGGGGGCGTTCATGGCTACACCTTC. Protein: CASSDESGGVHGYTF.

This clone was seen only a few times. The chain carries TRBV9 and TRBJ1-3, with D possibly being TRBD1 (5 bases). The CDR3 is made up of 15 amino acids. V was cut by 3 bases and J by 0 bases, with 10 bases left in between. The germline V gene has CDR1 SGDLS and CDR2 YYNGEE. In DNA, the CDR3 is TGTGCCAGCAGCGCCCGACAGTTCTCTGGAAACACCATATATTTT. Translation: CASSARQFSGNTIYF.

This clone has only a few counts. This chain joins TRBV7-9 and TRBJ2-7, with TRBD1 identical over 12 bases. CDR1 is SEHNR, CDR2 FQNEAQ, per germline (reference sequence). CDR3 length equals 17 residues. V trimming: 5 bases; J trimming: 2 bases; junction bases outside the gene matches: 10. The CDR3 sequence: CASSQGTGGATPYEQYF. The CDR3, as DNA: TGTGCCAGCAGCCAAGGGACAGGGGGCGCGACCCCCTACGAGCAGTACTTC.

This clone showed up just a few times. The chain combines TRBV6-5 with TRBJ2-1; D is possibly TRBD2 (5 bases). V dropped 2 bases and J dropped 4 bases, with 6 bases sitting between them. CDR3 length equals 13 residues. Germline V gene data show CDR1 as MNHEY and CDR2 as SVGAGI. This CDR3 reads CASSYGGYNEQFF. DNA for the CDR3: TGTGCCAGCAGTTACGGAGGATACAATGAGCAGTTCTTC.

The V call is TRBV13, the J call TRBJ1-1; D unclear. CDR1 PRHDT and CDR2 FYEKMQ come from the germline V gene (reference sequence). V lost 3 bases and J lost 5, with 10 bases in between. This CDR3 is built from 13 residues. Written as DNA, the CDR3 is TGTGCCAGCAGCTTGGAGAGATGGACTGAAGCTTTCTTT. Residues: CASSLERWTEAFF.

The chain combines TRBV25-1 with TRBJ1-2; D is undetermined. Germline V lookup: CDR1 MGHDK, CDR2 SYGVNS. V was trimmed by 0 bases and J by 7 bases, leaving 3 bases between them. The CDR3 has 11 residues. The CDR3 DNA is TGTGCCAGCAGTGAATATGGTGGCTACACCTTC. Its protein is CASSEYGGYTF.

The chain carries TRBV6-5 and TRBJ2-1, with a weak D call TRBD1 (5 bases). The CDR3 totals 14 residues. V was clipped by 6 bases and J by 5 bases, with 14 bases between them. The germline CDR1 and CDR2 sequences are MNHEY and SVGAGI. The CDR3 region is CASRFRVWDNEQFF. In DNA form, the CDR3 reads TGTGCCAGCAGGTTCAGGGTTTGGGACAATGAGCAGTTCTTC.

This clone was observed a handful of times. The chain combines TRBV6-4 with TRBJ1-2, with D hard to call. Germline values: CDR1 MRHNA, CDR2 SNTAGT. There are 14 residues in the CDR3. V gave up 3 bases and J gave up 4 bases, with 12 bases separating them. The CDR3 nucleotides are TGTGCCAGCAGTGAACAGCATCGGGGCTATGGCTACACCTTC. Its protein is CASSEQHRGYGYTF.

The V gene is TRBV6-1, the J gene TRBJ2-1, with TRBD1 identical over 8 bases. V was pared by 2 bases and J by 8 bases, with 8 bases of the junction left unmatched. The CDR3 sequence is 15 residues long. CDR1 and CDR2 from the germline V gene are MNHNS and SASEGT. The CDR3 is CASSESQGARDEQFF. The CDR3 region has the DNA TGTGCCAGCAGTGAAAGTCAGGGGGCGCGGGATGAGCAGTTCTTC.

The V and J genes are TRBV27 and TRBJ1-3; 7 bases line up with TRBD1. The CDR3 totals 17 residues. Germline values: CDR1 MNHEY, CDR2 SMNVEV (reference sequence). J gave up 0 bases and V 1 base, and 6 bases lay outside the gene matches. The CDR3 sequence is CASSLYADRRSGNTIYF. The CDR3 DNA sequence: TGTGCCAGCAGTTTATACGCGGACAGGCGCTCTGGAAACACCATATATTTT.

This rearrangement joins TRBV5-1 to TRBJ2-3; the D is unclear. This CDR3 has 14 residues. Trimming stripped 2 bases from V and 2 bases from J, with 9 bases between. Germline CDR1 and CDR2: SGHRS and YFSETQ. The CDR3 reads CASSLELSTDTQYF. In DNA form, the CDR3 reads TGCGCCAGCAGCTTAGAGCTTTCCACAGATACGCAGTATTTT.

This clone was found a few times. The chain combines TRBV9 with TRBJ1-2; weak D call: TRBD1 (5 bases). This CDR3 is 16 amino acids long. Germline CDR1 and CDR2: SGDLS and YYNGEE. V dropped 2 bases and J dropped 6 bases, with 20 bases sitting between them. The CDR3 here is CASSVLSGTSPDGYTF. CDR3 coding DNA: TGTGCCAGCAGCGTCCTATCCGGGACCTCTCCCGATGGCTACACCTTC. Combining the CDR3 with reference TRBV9 and TRBJ1-2 gives the whole variable domain DSGVTQTPKHLITATGQRVTLRCSPRSGDLSVYWYQQSLDQGLQFLIQYYNGEERAKGNILERFSAQQFPDLHSELNLSSLELGDSALYFCASSVLSGTSPDGYTFGSGTRLTVV.

The chain links TRBV25-1 to TRBJ1-6, with 8 positions matching TRBD1. The CDR3 sequence is 14 residues long. Germline values: CDR1 MGHDK, CDR2 SYGVNS. The junction had 8 bases not matched to a gene; V was cut back by 2 bases and J by 14 bases. This CDR3 reads CASSEPGQGRALHF. The CDR3 DNA reads TGTGCCAGCAGTGAACCCGGACAGGGTCGGGCCCTCCACTTT.

The gene calls are TRBV7-8 and TRBJ2-5; tentatively, D is TRBD1 or TRBD2 (6 bases each). From germline, CDR1 is SGHVS and CDR2 FQNEAQ. The V end lost 7 bases, the J end lost 4 bases, and 19 bases lay between the germline ends. The length of the CDR3 is 15 residues. CDR3 loop: CASNLGGFWVETQYF. The CDR3 DNA reads TGTGCCAGCAACCTAGGGGGGTTCTGGGTAGAGACCCAGTACTTC. Variable domain in full (rest from reference TRBV7-8 and TRBJ2-5): GAGVSQSPRYKVAKRGQDVALRCDPISGHVSLFWYQQALGQGPEFLTYFQNEAQLDKSGLPSDRFFAERPEGSVSTLKIQRTQQEDSAVYLCASNLGGFWVETQYFGPGTRLLVL.

J is TRBJ1-3 and V is TRBV6-1; D may be TRBD1 (5 bases). V was shortened by 7 bases and J by 0 bases, with 13 bases between the two germline ends. The CDR3 covers 15 residues. The germline gives CDR1 MNHNS, CDR2 SASEGT. As DNA, the CDR3 is TGTGCCAGCATCCCTCAGGGCTTCTCTGGAAACACCATATATTTT. Translated, it gives CASIPQGFSGNTIYF.

The gene calls are TRBV2 and TRBJ1-1, with 8 bases matching TRBD1. Germline lookup yields CDR1 SNHLY and CDR2 FYNNEI. The V segment lost 6 bases and the J segment 4 bases; nucleotides outside the gene matches: 7. The CDR3 is made up of 14 amino acids. The CDR3 spells CASRAPRGLTEAFF. The CDR3 bases are TGTGCCAGCAGGGCCCCCAGGGGGCTCACTGAAGCTTTCTTT.

The genes are TRBV4-1 and TRBJ2-6; D perhaps matches TRBD1 (5 bases). Germline CDR1 reads MGHRA; CDR2 reads YSYEKL. The CDR3 totals 20 residues. The V end lost 1 base, the J end lost 1 base, and 20 bases lay between the germline ends. The CDR3 nucleotides read TGCGCCAGCAGCCAAGGGGCACTTCGGCCAAGGGGTTCTGGGGCCAACGTCCTGACTTTC. Its protein product is CASSQGALRPRGSGANVLTF.

This CDR3 is CASSLGDRGAYEQYF. Written as DNA, the CDR3 is TGTGCCAGCAGCTTAGGAGACAGGGGGGCCTACGAGCAGTACTTC. The chain links TRBV7-9 to TRBJ2-7, with TRBD1 matching over 9 bases. V was clipped by 1 base and J by 2 bases; unmatched bases: 3. CDR1 and CDR2 from the germline V gene are SEHNR and FQNEAQ (reference sequence). The CDR3 is made up of 15 amino acids.

This clone has a handful of counts. The chain employs TRBV18 and TRBJ2-7; a possible D gene is TRBD2 (5 bases). CDR3 length: 15 residues. The V and J ends lost 1 base and 4 bases respectively, with 14 bases between them. Germline loops: CDR1 KGHSH, CDR2 LQKENI. The CDR3 nucleotides read TGTGCCAGCTCACCACGAGGAGACGGGAAATACGAGCAGTACTTC. Protein product: CASSPRGDGKYEQYF.